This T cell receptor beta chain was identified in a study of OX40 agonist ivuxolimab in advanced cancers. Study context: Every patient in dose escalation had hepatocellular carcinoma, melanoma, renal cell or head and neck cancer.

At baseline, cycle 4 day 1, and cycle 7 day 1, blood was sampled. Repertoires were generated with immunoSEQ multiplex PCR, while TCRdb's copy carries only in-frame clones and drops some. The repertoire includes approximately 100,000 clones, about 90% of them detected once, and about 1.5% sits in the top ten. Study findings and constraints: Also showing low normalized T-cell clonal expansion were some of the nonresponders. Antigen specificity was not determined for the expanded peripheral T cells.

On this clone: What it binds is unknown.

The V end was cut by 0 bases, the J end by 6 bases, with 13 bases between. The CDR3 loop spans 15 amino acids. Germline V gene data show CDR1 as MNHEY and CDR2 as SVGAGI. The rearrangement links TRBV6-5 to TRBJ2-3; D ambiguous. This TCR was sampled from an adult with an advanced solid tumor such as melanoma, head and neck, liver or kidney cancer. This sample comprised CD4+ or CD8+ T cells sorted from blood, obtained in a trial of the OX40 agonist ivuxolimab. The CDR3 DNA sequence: TGTGCCAGCAGTTACTCAGGGTCCCGTCCGGATACGCAGTATTTT. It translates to CASSYSGSRPDTQYF.